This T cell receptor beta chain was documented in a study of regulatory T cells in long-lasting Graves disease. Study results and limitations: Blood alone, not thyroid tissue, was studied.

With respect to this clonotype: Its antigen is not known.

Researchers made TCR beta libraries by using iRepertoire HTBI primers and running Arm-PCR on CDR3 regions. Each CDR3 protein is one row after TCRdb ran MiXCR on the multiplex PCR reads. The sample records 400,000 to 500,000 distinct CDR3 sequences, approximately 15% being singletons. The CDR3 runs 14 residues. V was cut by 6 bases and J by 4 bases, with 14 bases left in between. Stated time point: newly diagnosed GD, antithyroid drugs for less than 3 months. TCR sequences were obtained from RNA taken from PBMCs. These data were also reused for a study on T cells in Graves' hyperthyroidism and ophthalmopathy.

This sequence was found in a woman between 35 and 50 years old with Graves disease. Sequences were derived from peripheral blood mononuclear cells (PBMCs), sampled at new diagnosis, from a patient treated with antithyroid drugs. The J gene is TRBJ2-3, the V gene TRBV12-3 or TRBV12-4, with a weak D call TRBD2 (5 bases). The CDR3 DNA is TGTGCCAGCAGCGACTGGGAGACCGCAGATACGCAGTATTTT. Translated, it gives CASSDWETADTQYF.